These 24 T cell receptor beta chains were all obtained from the same sample, sequenced in a study of T-cell memory formation after mild COVID-19. TCRdb independently ran MiXCR on the 5' RACE reads; one entry per CDR3 protein. The sample includes over 300,000 distinct CDR3 sequences, roughly 20% of them seen just once. Sequenced sample: PBMCs or a T cell subset sorted from them (not recorded which). All receptors come from a man between 18 and 35 years old who had mild COVID-19 (a few samples of this study predate the infection). Cell type and time point are not known.

This chain links TRBV11-2 with TRBJ1-2; D is uncertain. Trimming left V 0 bases short and J 3 bases short, with 8 bases between. The CDR3 consists of 14 residues. Germline V lookup: CDR1 SGHAT, CDR2 FQNNGV. DNA for the CDR3: TGTGCCAGCAGCTTAGATTCAGCCTACTATGGCTACACCTTC. Amino acids: CASSLDSAYYGYTF. Drawing the rest from reference TRBV11-2 and TRBJ1-2, the complete variable domain is EAGVAQSPRYKIIEKRQSVAFWCNPISGHATLYWYQQILGQGPKLLIQFQNNGVVDDSQLPKDRFSAERLKGVDSTLKIQPAKLEDSAVYLCASSLDSAYYGYTFGSGTRLTVV.

This CDR3 is CASSPRQGPLYEQYV. The CDR3 nucleotides are TGTGCCAGCAGTCCCCGGCAGGGACCACTTTACGAGCAGTACGTC. The V gene is TRBV6-2 or TRBV6-3, the J gene TRBJ2-7; the D gene could be TRBD1 or TRBD2 (5 bases each). The CDR3 consists of 15 residues. The germline V gene encodes CDR1 MNHEY and CDR2 SVGEGT. V gave up 5 bases and J gave up 4 bases, with 18 bases separating them.

This clonotype was recorded a few times. The chain links TRBV20-1 to TRBJ2-3; the D gene is possibly TRBD2 (6 bases). Germline lookup yields CDR1 DFQATT and CDR2 SNEGSKA (reference sequence). The CDR3 loop spans 17 amino acids. Trimming left V 2 bases short and J 7 bases short, with 25 bases between. The CDR3 nucleotides read TGCAGTGCTAGAAGCCCCCTGGGTACGGGGGTACCCAATACGCAGTATTTT. The encoded protein is CSARSPLGTGVPNTQYF.

The chain links TRBV7-9 to TRBJ1-4, with D perhaps TRBD1 (6 bases). The CDR3 totals 16 residues. V was pared by 5 bases and J by 3 bases, with 16 bases between. Germline CDR1 SEHNR, CDR2 FQNEAQ (reference sequence). The chain's CDR3 is CASSGYPGAANEKLFF. Here the CDR3 DNA reads TGTGCCAGCAGCGGCTACCCGGGGGCGGCTAATGAAAAACTGTTTTTT.

This clonotype was recorded a few times. The chain joins TRBV7-2 to TRBJ1-3; D not certain. The CDR3 runs to 15 residues. Looked up from germline, CDR1 is SGHTA and CDR2 is FQGNSA. V was clipped by 3 bases and J by 4 bases, with 13 bases between them. CDR3 sequence reads: CASSLRPGIGNTIYF. The CDR3 DNA reads as TGTGCCAGCAGCTTGCGTCCGGGGATCGGAAACACCATATATTTT.

This sequence joins TRBV7-8 and TRBJ1-6; possibly TRBD1 for D (5 bases). This CDR3 has 15 amino acids. Trimming cost V 5 bases and J 7 bases, with 15 bases left between them. Germline V gene lookup returns CDR1 SGHVS and CDR2 FQNEAQ. CDR3: CASSPMGGRNSPLHF. The CDR3 nucleotides read TGTGCCAGCAGCCCGATGGGGGGAAGGAATTCACCCCTCCACTTT.

The V call is TRBV5-1, the J call TRBJ2-7, with a tentative D call TRBD1 (7 bases). This CDR3 region has 14 residues. The germline V and J ends were trimmed by 3 bases and 6 bases, with 16 bases remaining between them. Germline V lookup: CDR1 SGHRS, CDR2 YFSETQ. The DNA for the CDR3 is TGCGCCAGCAGCTCCCGACAGGGACTGGGCGAGCAGTACTTC. Protein sequence: CASSSRQGLGEQYF.

This clonotype occurred a few times. The J gene is TRBJ2-2, the V gene TRBV9, with TRBD1 matching over 8 bases. Germline assignment: CDR1 SGDLS and CDR2 YYNGEE. This CDR3 spans 16 amino acids. J gave up 4 bases and V 3 bases, and 8 bases lay outside the gene matches. The CDR3 DNA reads as TGTGCCAGCAGCGAGAGCCCTACAGGGGGCACCGGGGAGCTGTTTTTT. Its protein product is CASSESPTGGTGELFF.

This chain links TRBV20-1 with TRBJ1-2; TRBD1 might be the D (6 bases). Germline V CDR1 and CDR2: DFQATT, SNEGSKA (reference sequence). V gave up 3 bases and J gave up 7 bases, with 15 bases separating them. The CDR3 runs to 13 residues. CDR3 DNA sequence: TGCAGTGCTAGCGAAAAACCCAGGGGTGGCTACACCTTC. Protein product: CSASEKPRGGYTF.

The table lists this clonotype with many counts. This chain connects TRBV7-9 to TRBJ1-2; 8 bases map to TRBD1. The trim removed 4 bases at V and 8 bases at J, leaving 12 bases unmatched. The germline V gene has CDR1 SEHNR and CDR2 FQNEAQ (reference sequence). The CDR3 is 15 amino acids. CDR3 bases: TGTGCCAGCAGCTGGTTCCAGGGGGCCATGACCGGCTACACCTTC. Translated: CASSWFQGAMTGYTF.

This clonotype appeared a few times. The chain is built from TRBV5-1 and TRBJ2-4; 7 bases match TRBD2. Germline CDR1 SGHRS, CDR2 YFSETQ. The V segment lost 2 bases and the J segment 8 bases; nucleotides outside the gene matches: 4. The CDR3 consists of 13 residues. As DNA, the CDR3 is TGCGCCAGCAGCTTCACGGCGGGGGACATTCAGTACTTC. As protein: CASSFTAGDIQYF.

This clonotype was picked up a small number of times. V is TRBV6-5 and J is TRBJ2-5; the match to TRBD2 covers 9 bases. Losses at the gene ends were 0 bases for V and 2 bases for J; bases not matched to a gene: 4. Germline CDR1 and CDR2: MNHEY and SVGAGI. This CDR3 spans 16 amino acids. The CDR3 DNA is TGTGCCAGCAGTTACTCCCTAGCGGGGCGTCAAGAGACCCAGTACTTC. It specifies CASSYSLAGRQETQYF.

The chain is built from TRBV7-9 and TRBJ1-2, with TRBD1 as a possible D gene (6 bases). The germline CDR1 and CDR2 sequences are SEHNR and FQNEAQ (reference sequence). The CDR3 is 13 amino acids. The V end lost 5 bases, the J end lost 8 bases, and 15 bases lay between the germline ends. CDR3: CASSNRDAWGYTF. DNA for the CDR3: TGTGCCAGCAGCAACAGGGATGCCTGGGGCTACACCTTC.

This clonotype was observed a handful of times. The V call is TRBV20-1, the J call TRBJ2-6, with D perhaps TRBD1 (6 bases). V lost 6 bases and J lost 2, with 8 bases in between. Germline CDR1 is DFQATT and CDR2 is SNEGSKA (reference sequence). The CDR3 has 13 residues. The CDR3 spells CSAGTPGANVLTF. The CDR3 DNA is TGCAGTGCGGGGACACCTGGGGCCAACGTCCTGACTTTC.

The chain uses TRBV7-6 and TRBJ2-5, with no clear D. Germline values: CDR1 SGHVS, CDR2 FNYEAQ. The CDR3 has 15 residues. V was trimmed by 2 bases and J by 0 bases, leaving 10 bases between them. The CDR3 DNA follows: TGTGCCAGCAGCTTATCTTTAATGTACCAAGAGACCCAGTACTTC. As protein: CASSLSLMYQETQYF.

This clonotype has only a few counts. This chain links TRBV12-3 or TRBV12-4 with TRBJ1-1; no clear D gene. V dropped 1 base and J dropped 11 bases, with 14 bases sitting between them. The CDR3 has 13 residues. CDR3 DNA: TGTGCCAGCAGTTTAGGGGAAAGGAGGGTGGCTTTCTTT. Translated, it gives CASSLGERRVAFF.

This clonotype was found a few times. The chain is built from TRBV11-2 and TRBJ2-2, with 9 bases that match TRBD2. Trimming took 1 base from V and 3 from J; bases not matched to a gene: 3. CDR1 is SGHAT, CDR2 FQNNGV, per germline. The CDR3 extends over 16 amino acids. The CDR3 coding sequence is TGTGCCAGCAGCTTAGTAGCGGGGGCTTACACCGGGGAGCTGTTTTTT. It specifies CASSLVAGAYTGELFF.

The rearrangement uses TRBV19 and TRBJ1-2; tentative D call: TRBD1 (5 bases). Trimming removed 6 bases from V and 1 base from J, with 15 bases in between. The CDR3 totals 15 residues. Looked up from germline, CDR1 is LNHDA and CDR2 is SQIVND (reference sequence). The CDR3: CASRRITGYNYGYTF. CDR3 coding DNA: TGTGCCAGTAGGAGGATAACAGGTTATAACTATGGCTACACCTTC. Using reference TRBV19 and TRBJ1-2 for the parts outside the CDR3, the full variable domain is DGGITQSPKYLFRKEGQNVTLSCEQNLNHDAMYWYRQDPGQGLRLIYYSQIVNDFQKGDIAEGYSVSREKKESFPLTVTSAQKNPTAFYLCASRRITGYNYGYTFGSGTRLTVV.

This chain joins TRBV6-5 and TRBJ1-6, with 8 bases matching TRBD1. V was clipped by 0 bases and J by 8 bases; unmatched bases: 6. CDR1 is MNHEY and CDR2 is SVGAGI in the germline V gene. The CDR3 totals 16 residues. CDR3 loop: CASSYSSGTGHSPLHF. Here the CDR3 DNA reads TGTGCCAGCAGTTACTCAAGCGGGACAGGACATTCACCCCTCCACTTT.

This clonotype was counted at least ten times. The gene calls are TRBV6-6 and TRBJ2-7; D not resolved. This CDR3 has 14 residues. The ends were cut back, 5 bases at V and 2 bases at J, with 13 bases in the middle. Germline V gives CDR1 MNHNY, CDR2 SVGAGI (reference sequence). The CDR3 loop reads CASSPRALAYEQYV. The DNA of the CDR3 is TGTGCCAGCAGTCCCCGGGCCCTAGCCTACGAGCAGTACGTC.

The chain combines TRBV27 with TRBJ2-1; TRBD2 aligns across 13 bases. V trimming: 5 bases; J trimming: 2 bases; junction bases outside the gene matches: 3. The germline CDR1 and CDR2 sequences are MNHEY and SMNVEV (reference sequence). CDR3 length equals 16 residues. The CDR3 DNA is TGTGCCAGCAGTCCACTAGCGGGGGGGCCCTACAATGAGCAGTTCTTC. Residues: CASSPLAGGPYNEQFF.

In its sample, this clonotype was seen a few times. The rearrangement links TRBV7-2 to TRBJ2-4; D remains ambiguous. The CDR3 sequence is 13 residues long. Germline values: CDR1 SGHTA, CDR2 FQGNSA. The V and J ends lost 5 bases and 11 bases respectively, with 16 bases between them. CDR3 region: CASSPNLPKVQYF. DNA of the CDR3: TGTGCCAGCAGCCCGAATCTACCAAAGGTTCAGTACTTC. Full variable domain (missing parts from reference TRBV7-2 and TRBJ2-4): GAGVSQSPSNKVTEKGKDVELRCDPISGHTALYWYRQSLGQGLEFLIYFQGNSAPDKSGLPSDRFSAERTGGSVSTLTIQRTQQEDSAVYLCASSPNLPKVQYFGAGTRLSVL.

The CDR3 coding sequence is TGCGCCGGACCGGTTCAGGGCGTCTTGGCGGAAAAACTGTTTTTT. It codes for CAGPVQGVLAEKLFF. V and J are TRBV10-1 and TRBJ1-4; D is perhaps TRBD1 (5 bases). This CDR3 is built from 15 residues. The ends were cut back, 11 bases at V and 8 bases at J, with 24 bases in the middle. CDR1 is WNHNN, CDR2 SYGVQD, per germline (reference sequence).

This rearrangement joins TRBV4-3 to TRBJ2-5, with 7 bases lining up with TRBD2. The V gene end was trimmed by 3 bases and the J gene end by 1 base; junction bases not matched to a gene: 8. In germline, CDR1 is LGHNA, CDR2 YSLEER. The CDR3 totals 16 residues. CDR3: CASSHFGAGTQETQYF. In nucleotides, the CDR3 is TGCGCCAGCAGCCATTTCGGAGCGGGGACCCAAGAGACCCAGTACTTC.